The present T cell receptor (beta chain) was sequenced within a study of blood T cells in healthy people across ages (dated by TCRdb to 2015 to 2017). Looking at the study overall: In model experiments, template switching captured roughly one uniquely barcoded TCR beta cDNA molecule for every two T cells. The study measured age-related changes in TCR beta repertoire diversity using deep sequencing normalized with unique cDNA molecular identifiers. The donors were divided into four age groups: young (average about 16 years), middle-aged (approximately 39), aged (about 60) and long-lived (about 90). To avoid experimental bias, donors of different ages were spread randomly across the sequencing lanes. Using the same blood draw, the study looked at two additional independent replicas of 1 million unique cDNA reads for two donors, one aged 18 to 30 and the other aged 80 or older.

The 35 to 40 donors, aged roughly 6 to 95 years, were systemically healthy Caucasian individuals from Russia. Each donor gave about 9.7 milliliters of peripheral blood, drawn into EDTA-treated Vacutainer tubes. Ficoll-Paque density-gradient centrifugation was used to isolate PBMCs, with at least 7 million per sample. Trizol reagent was used to extract total RNA from PBMCs, with at least 5 micrograms per sample. For every donor, flow cytometry on a PBMC aliquot measured the percentage of naive CD45RAhigh/CD27high T cells. Via the germline V gene, CDR1 is LGHNA and CDR2 YSLEER. For this chain, trimming is 5 bases at the V end and 5 bases at the J end, and the number of junction bases without a gene match is 8. The CDR3 contains 16 residues, cysteine and phenylalanine counted. Only the CDR3 DNA is retained, 48 bases long and in frame from the first base. Beyond this particular receptor, the publication reports: Bulk unsorted PBMC profiling prevented conclusive comparison of naive and antigen-experienced compartments. Observed TCR beta diversity per million T cells fell roughly linearly with age, and a significant reduction was already apparent by age roughly 40. Compared with the aged group, the long-lived group had more naive CD4+ T cells, fewer expanded clones and increased TCR diversity, a pattern suggesting age selection. Estimates of total diversity from one million sequenced T cells were regarded as lower bounds and underestimates. A strong correlation was found between observed TCR beta diversity and the percentage of naive T cells measured by flow cytometry. The CMV infection status of donors was not known, potentially confounding age-related changes in expanded clonotypes.

Library preparation used 5' RACE. Sequencing relied on an Illumina HiSeq 2500. A second PCR of roughly 7 to 11 cycles was performed with a sample-barcoded 5' primer and a J-beta primer mix. Each TCR beta cDNA molecule received a unique molecular identifier from a template-switch 5' adaptor carrying 12 random nucleotides. Each sample yielded at least 2.5 million CDR3-containing paired-end reads. All of the RNA was converted into first-strand cDNA using the Mint cDNA synthesis kit, with a TRBC-specific oligonucleotide serving as the primer. All cDNA was treated with uracil-DNA glycosylase and then went through a first 18-cycle PCR with the universal primers M1SS and BC2_uni_R. The authors processed their data as follows. Each sample was normalized by randomly selecting 1 million high-quality reads, each carrying a distinct molecular identifier. Reads with shared molecular identifiers were discarded instead of being binned into consensus sequences. MiTCR, with a Q25 quality threshold and the strictest error-elimination algorithm, was used for CDR3 identification, clonotype clustering and error correction. A nonparametric unseen species model using Euler transformation provided a lower-bound estimate of total TCR beta diversity. TCRdb took the public reads, trimmed them with fastp at Q25, ran MiXCR for clone calling and kept in-frame beta chains. Here each entry gathers all rows of one CDR3 protein and keeps the most common genes and DNA. In this record, the V and J calls reflect TCRdb's handling and not the investigators' own analysis. The sample contains about 1.7 million distinct CDR3 sequences, 25% to 30% of them found a single time. The ten biggest clones cover over 7% of the sample.

With regard to this clonotype: Its binding antigen is unknown. A read error is possible here, since a much larger clone lies one base away.

Sequencing used blood. This TCR was sampled from a woman in her 30s in good health. The rearrangement combines TRBV4-3 with TRBJ2-1; 11 bases in between match TRBD2. The DNA sequence is given as TGCGCCAGCAGCTCGCCGAGACTAGCGGGGAACAATGAGCAGTTCTTC. Its translation is CASSSPRLAGNNEQFF.